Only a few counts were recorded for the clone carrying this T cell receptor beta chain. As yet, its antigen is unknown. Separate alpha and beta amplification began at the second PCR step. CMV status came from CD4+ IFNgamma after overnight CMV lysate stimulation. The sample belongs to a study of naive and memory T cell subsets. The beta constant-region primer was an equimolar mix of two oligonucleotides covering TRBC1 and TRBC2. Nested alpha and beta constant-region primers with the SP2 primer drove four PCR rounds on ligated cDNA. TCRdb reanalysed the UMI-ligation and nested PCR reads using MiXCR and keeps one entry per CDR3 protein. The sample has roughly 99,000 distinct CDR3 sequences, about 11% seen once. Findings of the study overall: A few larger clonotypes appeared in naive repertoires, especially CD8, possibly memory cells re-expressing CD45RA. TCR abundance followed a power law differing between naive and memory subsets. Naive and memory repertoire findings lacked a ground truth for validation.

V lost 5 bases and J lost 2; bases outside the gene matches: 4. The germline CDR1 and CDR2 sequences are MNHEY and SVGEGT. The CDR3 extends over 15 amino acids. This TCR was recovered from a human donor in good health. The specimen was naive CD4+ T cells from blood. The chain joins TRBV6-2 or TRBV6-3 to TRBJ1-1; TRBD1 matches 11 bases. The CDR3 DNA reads TGTGCCAGCAGTGACCGGACAGGGGGCAACACTGAAGCTTTCTTT. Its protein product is CASSDRTGGNTEAFF.